Shown below are 17 T cell receptor beta chains from a single sample sequenced in a study of cytomegalovirus exposure and HLA in healthy donors. The PCR made use of 60 Vbeta and 13 Jbeta primers. The table came from immunoSEQ multiplex PCR; TCRdb's copy has only in-frame clones and leaves some out. Of 150,000 to 200,000 clones in the sample, approximately 70% were seen once. Sample: PBMCs. The receptors stem from a young man in good health and CMV-seropositive.

CDR3: CASSYSPQGSYTF. CDR3 bases: TGTGCCAGCAGTTACTCCCCCCAGGGGTCTTACACCTTC. The V call is TRBV6-5, the J call TRBJ1-2, with D perhaps TRBD1 (6 bases). V dropped 0 bases and J dropped 11 bases, with 13 bases sitting between them. CDR1 MNHEY and CDR2 SVGAGI come from the germline V gene. The CDR3 contains 13 residues.

V and J are TRBV19 and TRBJ2-1; TRBD2 matches at 12 bases. Germline CDR1 reads LNHDA; CDR2 reads SQIVND (reference sequence). J was trimmed by 8 bases and V by 7 bases; bases with no gene match: 6. CDR3 length: 14 residues. CDR3 DNA: TGTGCCAGTACACTAGCGGGGGGAGGTTATGAGCAGTTCTTC. This sequence encodes CASTLAGGGYEQFF.

The V and J genes are TRBV11-3 and TRBJ2-3; 11 bases agree with TRBD2. From germline, CDR1 is SGHNT and CDR2 YENEEA. This CDR3 comprises 14 residues. Trimming took 6 bases from V and 6 from J; bases not matched to a gene: 5. CDR3 protein: CASRLAGGGDTQYF. The CDR3 nucleotides are TGTGCCAGCAGGCTAGCGGGAGGAGGGGATACGCAGTATTTT.

The J gene is TRBJ1-4, the V gene TRBV11-2; maybe TRBD1 (6 bases). V lost 1 base to trimming and J lost 8 bases, with 14 bases between them. Per germline, CDR1 SGHAT and CDR2 FQNNGV. This CDR3 is 15 amino acids long. CDR3 sequence: CASSLVGGRVEKLFF. CDR3 bases: TGTGCCAGCAGCTTAGTAGGGGGACGGGTGGAAAAACTGTTTTTT.

The table lists this clone with a few counts. The CDR3 spells CASSSQGYDEKLFF. DNA of the CDR3: TGCGCCAGCAGCTCACAGGGGTACGATGAAAAACTGTTTTTT. V gene TRBV5-1 combines with J gene TRBJ1-4, with TRBD1 matching over 7 bases. Germline values: CDR1 SGHRS, CDR2 YFSETQ. The CDR3 length is 14 residues. The V gene end was trimmed by 3 bases and the J gene end by 6 bases; junction bases not matched to a gene: 5.

The chain uses TRBV25-1 and TRBJ1-4; D is uncertain. The germline CDR1 and CDR2 sequences are MGHDK and SYGVNS. CDR3 length: 15 residues. Trimming removed 4 bases at V and 6 bases at J, with 15 bases between. The CDR3 sequence: CASSGNGQIYEKLFF. In nucleotides, the CDR3 is TGTGCCAGCAGTGGCAATGGGCAGATTTATGAAAAACTGTTTTTT. Complete variable domain (other parts from reference TRBV25-1 and TRBJ1-4): EADIYQTPRYLVIGTGKKITLECSQTMGHDKMYWYQQDPGMELHLIHYSYGVNSTEKGDLSSESTVSRIRTEHFPLTLESARPSHTSQYLCASSGNGQIYEKLFFGSGTQLSVL.

The chain joins TRBV19 to TRBJ1-1, with 7 positions matching TRBD1. Germline V gene sequence: CDR1 LNHDA, CDR2 SQIVND (reference sequence). V gave up 6 bases and J gave up 5 bases; unmatched junction bases: 6. This CDR3 has 13 residues. CDR3 in amino acids: CASSGRGWTEAFF. DNA for the CDR3: TGTGCCAGTAGCGGCAGGGGGTGGACTGAAGCTTTCTTT.

The sample holds a few counts of this clone. The chain is built from TRBV5-4 and TRBJ2-1; D call uncertain. The V gene's germline CDR1 is SGHNT and CDR2 YYREEE (reference sequence). The CDR3 covers 14 residues. The germline V and J ends were trimmed by 1 base and 5 bases, with 10 bases remaining between them. The CDR3 region has the DNA TGTGCCAGCAGCTTGCGGTCGAGTAACAATGAGCAGTTCTTC. It is translated as CASSLRSSNNEQFF.

CDR3 nucleotide sequence: TGTGCCAGCAGCGTAGTTTCTAGCGGCTACAATGAGCAGTTCTTC. This encodes CASSVVSSGYNEQFF. The chain couples TRBV9 to TRBJ2-1, with 7 bases lining up with TRBD2. V trimming: 0 bases; J trimming: 3 bases; junction bases outside the gene matches: 3. CDR3 length: 15 amino acids. The V gene's germline CDR1 is SGDLS and CDR2 YYNGEE.

The chain is built from TRBV18 and TRBJ1-1, with 8 bases that match TRBD1. The junction had 7 bases not matched to a gene; V was cut back by 4 bases and J by 0 bases. Germline CDR1 and CDR2: KGHSH and LQKENI. CDR3 length equals 16 residues. CDR3 sequence: CASSLGTGQVNTEAFF. The CDR3 DNA reads as TGTGCCAGCTCACTGGGGACAGGCCAAGTGAACACTGAAGCTTTCTTT.

This clone was counted once. This chain joins TRBV11-3 and TRBJ1-4; TRBD1 is a possible D gene (5 bases). CDR3 length: 13 amino acids. The V end was cut by 7 bases, the J end by 5 bases, with 11 bases between. Per germline, CDR1 SGHNT and CDR2 YENEEA. The DNA for the CDR3 is TGTGCCAGCAAGGGCCAGGGCAATGAAAAACTGTTTTTT. Its translation is CASKGQGNEKLFF.

This rearrangement joins TRBV7-9 to TRBJ1-6, with 8 bases identical to TRBD1. The CDR3 spans 14 residues. V was pared by 2 bases and J by 11 bases, with 5 bases of the junction left unmatched. Germline CDR1 and CDR2: SEHNR and FQNEAQ (reference sequence). CDR3: CASSLQGATAPLHF. CDR3 nucleotides: TGTGCCAGCAGCTTACAGGGGGCGACGGCACCCCTCCACTTT.

The chain employs TRBV6-6 and TRBJ2-1; 12 bases are shared with TRBD2. CDR1 and CDR2 (germline): MNHNY, SVGAGI (reference sequence). The CDR3 is 15 residues long. The ends lost 6 bases at V and 6 bases at J; junction bases unmatched: 6. The DNA for the CDR3 is TGTGCCAGCAGATCTAGCGGGGGGGCTTTCAATGAGCAGTTCTTC. It specifies CASRSSGGAFNEQFF.

This chain joins TRBV5-1 and TRBJ1-4, with D maybe TRBD1 (5 bases). The germline CDR1 and CDR2 sequences are SGHRS and YFSETQ. V lost 7 bases and J lost 8, with 15 bases in between. This CDR3 region has 13 residues. CDR3 protein: CASAADTEEKLFF. Here the CDR3 DNA reads TGCGCCAGCGCGGCGGACACGGAGGAAAAACTGTTTTTT.

The rearrangement links TRBV19 to TRBJ1-4; 11 nucleotides agree with TRBD1. The V segment lost 4 bases and the J segment 8 bases; nucleotides outside the gene matches: 6. The CDR3 is 15 residues long. Germline V gene data show CDR1 as LNHDA and CDR2 as SQIVND (reference sequence). The CDR3 here is CASSTPGQGGEKLFF. CDR3 sequence (DNA): TGTGCCAGTAGTACACCGGGACAGGGGGGCGAAAAACTGTTTTTT.

V is TRBV2 and J is TRBJ1-2; D is perhaps TRBD1 (6 bases). V was trimmed by 6 bases and J by 0 bases, leaving 11 bases between them. In germline, CDR1 is SNHLY, CDR2 FYNNEI. CDR3 size: 14 residues. The CDR3 DNA follows: TGTGCCAGCAGGGCCGGACAGACTAACTATGGCTACACCTTC. It yields the protein CASRAGQTNYGYTF.

The V and J genes are TRBV19 and TRBJ1-2; D gene ambiguous. V lost 7 bases, J lost 0 bases, and 3 bases lay in between. The germline V gene has CDR1 LNHDA and CDR2 SQIVND (reference sequence). The CDR3 spans 11 residues. This CDR3 reads CASISNYGYTF. In nucleotides, the CDR3 is TGTGCCAGTATCTCTAACTATGGCTACACCTTC.